In its sample, the clone carrying this TCR beta chain was seen many times. Its antigen is undetermined. This entry belongs to a study of regulatory T cells in long-lasting Graves disease. Points from the study as a whole: Study of thyroid tissue was not done, with only peripheral blood studied.

The CDR3 has 14 amino acids. The germline V gene has CDR1 DFQATT and CDR2 SNEGSKA (reference sequence). Trimming removed 3 bases at V and 7 bases at J, with 15 bases between. The time point: newly diagnosed GD, antithyroid drugs for less than 3 months. Generation of the TCR library employed RNA extracted from PBMCs. Building of the TCR beta libraries involved iRepertoire HTBI primers and Arm-PCR of CDR3 regions. TCRdb reprocessed the multiplex PCR reads via MiXCR and lists one record per CDR3 protein. The sample holds 320,000 or so distinct CDR3 sequences; 18% are singletons and the top ten take about 39%.

The V and J genes are TRBV20-1 and TRBJ2-2; the D gene is possibly TRBD2 (5 bases). The source material was peripheral blood mononuclear cells (PBMCs), sampled at new diagnosis, from a patient treated with antithyroid drugs. The clonotype was recovered from a female donor with Graves disease. Here the CDR3 DNA reads TGCAGTGCTAGGGCGGACTCAGTCAGCGGGGAGCTGTTTTTT. Translating it yields CSARADSVSGELFF.